The clone carrying this TCR beta chain was observed a few times. Its antigen is not identified. This sample is drawn from a study of T cells in Graves' hyperthyroidism and ophthalmopathy. Study-wide results and limits: Ophthalmopathy was identified by the model a median about 6.8 months ahead of onset. In the blood, most expanded thyroid clonotypes above 0.001 appeared as well.

Absence of ophthalmopathy progression within 18 months defined stable Graves' hyperthyroidism. Each diagnosis was grounded in clinical symptoms, serum thyroxine and TRAb, thyroid ultrasound, and orbital computed tomography. Amplification yielded TCR beta CDR3 regions, with RNA transcripts as the source. TCR CDR3 underwent first-round RT-PCR with the HTBI primer set. Using its own MiXCR run on the multiplex PCR reads, TCRdb lists one record per CDR3 protein. This sample carries under 350,000 distinct CDR3 sequences, roughly 18% of them seen once, and the ten largest clones take 45% to 55%. Sequencing was done on a sample of blood. This receptor was obtained from a woman in her fifties or sixties with Graves' hyperthyroidism.

For the CDR3, the DNA is TGTGCCAGCAGTATACTAGCGGGAGGAGCCAAAAACATTCAGTACTTC. Protein: CASSILAGGAKNIQYF. The chain carries TRBV6-5 and TRBJ2-4, with 12 nucleotides matching TRBD2. The germline CDR1 and CDR2 sequences are MNHEY and SVGAGI. The CDR3 is made up of 16 amino acids. The V and J ends lost 5 bases and 0 bases, in that order; junction bases with no gene match: 2.